This T cell receptor (beta chain) was sequenced for a study of cytomegalovirus exposure and HLA in healthy donors. Across the whole study: There were 88 million or so unique TCRs (from HLA-typed donors) in an early data release. Findings and limits, study-wide: There were several of the most significant clusters that appeared linked to common viral pathogens in a later analysis.

With 60 Vbeta and 13 Jbeta primers, the PCR was carried out. Sequenced by immunoSEQ multiplex PCR; TCRdb stores in-frame clones only, minus some. In the table there are some 220,000 clones, approximately 84% of which are singletons. Germline-derived CDR1 and CDR2 are KGHSH and LQKENI. Trimming at V came to 5 bases and at J to 8 bases, leaving 11 bases not matched to a gene. CDR3 length: 15 amino acids. About this clone itself: The target antigen is unknown.

At collection, donors were nominally healthy, but unrecorded immune exposures were probable. The TCR originated in a girl aged 2 to 10 in good health and CMV-seronegative. This chain connects TRBV18 to TRBJ2-1, with TRBD2 identical over 8 bases. Specimen: PBMCs. The DNA of the CDR3 is TGTGCCAGCTCAGCCTTTCGGACTAGCTCGGATGAGCAGTTCTTC. It specifies CASSAFRTSSDEQFF.